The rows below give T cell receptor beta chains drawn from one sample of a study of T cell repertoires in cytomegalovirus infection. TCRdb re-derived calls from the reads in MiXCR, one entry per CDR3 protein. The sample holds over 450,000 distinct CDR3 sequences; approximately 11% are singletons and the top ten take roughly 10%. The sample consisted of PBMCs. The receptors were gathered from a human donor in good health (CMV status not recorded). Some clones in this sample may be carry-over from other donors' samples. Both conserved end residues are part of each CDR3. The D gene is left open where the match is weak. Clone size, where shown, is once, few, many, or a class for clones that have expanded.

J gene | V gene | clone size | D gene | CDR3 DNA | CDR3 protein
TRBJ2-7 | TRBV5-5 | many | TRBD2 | TGTGCCAGCAGCTTCCGGGACTATAGCTCCTACGAGCAGTACTTC | CASSFRDYSSYEQYF
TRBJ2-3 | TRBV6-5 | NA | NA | TGTGCCAGCAGTCAACGTAACAGAGCCACAGATACGCAGTATTTT | CASSQRNRATDTQYF
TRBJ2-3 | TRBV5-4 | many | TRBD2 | TGTGCCAGCAGCTCGGAGCGGGGGGGCTGGGATACGCAGTATTTT | CASSSERGGWDTQYF
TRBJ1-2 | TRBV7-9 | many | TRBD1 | TGTGCCAGCAGCACCGACAGGGGCTCGCCCGGAAGCTACACCTTC | CASSTDRGSPGSYTF
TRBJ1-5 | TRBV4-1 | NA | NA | TGCGCCAGCAGCCGGACTGATGATAGCAATCAGCCCCAGCATTTT | CASSRTDDSNQPQHF
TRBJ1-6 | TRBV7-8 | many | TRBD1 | TGTGCCAGCAGCTTAGCGCGCCGACAGGGGTTAAGATCACCCCTCCACTTT | CASSLARRQGLRSPLHF
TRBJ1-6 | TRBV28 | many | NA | TGTGCCAGCAGTTTAATCGGATCACCCCTCCACTTT | CASSLIGSPLHF
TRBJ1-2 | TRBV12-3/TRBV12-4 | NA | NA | TGTGCCAGCAGTTCAGTTGGGGTCTACAGGGAAGAGCCTAGCTATGGCTACACCTTC | CASSSVGVYREEPSYGYTF
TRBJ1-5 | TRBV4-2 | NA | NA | TGTGCCAGCAGCCAAGATTCTACCGGGGTGCTGCCCCAGCATTTT | CASSQDSTGVLPQHF
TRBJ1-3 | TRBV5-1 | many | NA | TGCGCCAGCAGCTCGGGACAACCATCCTTGACTGGAAACACCATATATTTT | CASSSGQPSLTGNTIYF
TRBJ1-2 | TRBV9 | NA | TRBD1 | TGTGCCAGCAGCGTAGGACGGGACAGGGGGCGTAATGGCTACACCTTC | CASSVGRDRGRNGYTF
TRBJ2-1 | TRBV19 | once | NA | TGTGCCAGTAGTGAAAACTCCTACAATGAGCAGTTCTTC | CASSENSYNEQFF
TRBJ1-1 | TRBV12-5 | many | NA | TGTGCTAGTGGTTTCCAAGGAAACCGACGAGGATTCACTGAAGCTTTCTTT | CASGFQGNRRGFTEAFF
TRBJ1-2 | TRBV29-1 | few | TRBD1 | TGCAGCGTTTTCGGGACAGAGCTTGGCTACACCTTC | CSVFGTELGYTF
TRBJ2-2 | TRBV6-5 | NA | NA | TGTGCCAGCAGTTACGGCGCATCTGAGGGGGGGGCCCTTACCGGGGAGCTGTTTTTT | CASSYGASEGGALTGELFF
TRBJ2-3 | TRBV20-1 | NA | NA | TGCAGTGCTAGAGAGGCTGCCTCCTCAGATACGCAGTATTTT | CSAREAASSDTQYF
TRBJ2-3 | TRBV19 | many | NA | TGTGCCAGTAGTACCACAGATACGCAGTATTTT | CASSTTDTQYF
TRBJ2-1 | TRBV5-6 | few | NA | TGTGAATACAGGGTCTCCTACAATGAGCAGTTCTTC | CEYRVSYNEQFF
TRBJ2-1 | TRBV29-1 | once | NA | TGCAGCGCCCAGACTGGGTATGTGGGAGACCATGAGCAGTTCTTC | CSAQTGYVGDHEQFF
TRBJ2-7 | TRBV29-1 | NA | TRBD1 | TGCAGCGTAGACAGGGGGAGAGACGAGCAGTACTTC | CSVDRGRDEQYF
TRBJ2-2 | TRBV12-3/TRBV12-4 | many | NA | TGTGCCAGCAGTGGCAGGAGGGACACCGGGGAGCTGTTTTTT | CASSGRRDTGELFF
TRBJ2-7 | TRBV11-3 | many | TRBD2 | TGTGCCAGCAGCTTGACTAGCCTCCACGAGCAGTACTTC | CASSLTSLHEQYF
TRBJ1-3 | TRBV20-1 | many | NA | TGCAGTGCTAGAGCGGAGCCTGGAAACACCATATATTTT | CSARAEPGNTIYF
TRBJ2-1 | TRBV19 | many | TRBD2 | TGTGCCAGTAGTCCACGGACTAGCGGGAGGAGTGAGCAGTTCTTC | CASSPRTSGRSEQFF
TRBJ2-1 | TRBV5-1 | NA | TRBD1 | TGCGCCAGCAGCTTGGCGGGACAGGGGAATTACAATGAGCAGTTCTTC | CASSLAGQGNYNEQFF
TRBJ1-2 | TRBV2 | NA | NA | TGTGCCAGCAGTGAAAGGTCTAACTATGGCTACACCTTC | CASSERSNYGYTF
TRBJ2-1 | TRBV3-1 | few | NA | TGTGCCAGCACCCACTGGCGGAGCAATGGGGGCAATGAGCAGTTCTTC | CASTHWRSNGGNEQFF
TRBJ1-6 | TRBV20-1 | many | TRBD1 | TGCAGTGCTCAGAGGGACAGCAATTCACCCCTCCACTTT | CSAQRDSNSPLHF
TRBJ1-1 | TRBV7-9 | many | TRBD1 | TGTGCCAGCACCTCCGGGACAGTAATCACTGAAGCTTTCTTT | CASTSGTVITEAFF
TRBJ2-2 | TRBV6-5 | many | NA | TGTGCCAGCAGTTCGGGACGCCCCTCCAACACCGGGGAGCTGTTTTTT | CASSSGRPSNTGELFF
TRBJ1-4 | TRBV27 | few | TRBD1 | TGTGCCAGCATTGGAAACAGGGGGGAAGCTAATGAAAAACTGTTTTTT | CASIGNRGEANEKLFF
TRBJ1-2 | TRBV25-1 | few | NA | TGTGCCAGCAGCGCCGCGCGAGCCTATGGCTACACCTTC | CASSAARAYGYTF
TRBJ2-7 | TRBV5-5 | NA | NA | TGTGCCAGCAGCTTGGGATGGACAGTTAACGAGCAGTACTTC | CASSLGWTVNEQYF
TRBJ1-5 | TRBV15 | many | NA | TGTGCCACCAGCAGAGATAACCAGCCCCAGCATTTT | CATSRDNQPQHF
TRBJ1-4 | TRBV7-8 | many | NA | TGTGCCAGCAGTTCCTATGGGACCTCCTCTGAAAAACTGTTTTTT | CASSSYGTSSEKLFF